The TCR beta chain described here comes from a study of OX40 agonist ivuxolimab in advanced cancers. Study overall: The group had a mean age of about 65 years, ranged from about 20 to 85, and was 80% to 85% male. Partial response was recorded in three patients: one hepatocellular carcinoma and two cutaneous melanoma cases. Study-wide results and caveats: CD8+ T cells showed, on average, more clonal expansion than CD4+ cells.

Generated by immunoSEQ multiplex PCR, the TCRdb table keeps only in-frame clones and is missing some. The profile shows some 44,000 clones, around 80% of them singletons. Trimming removed 3 bases from V and 4 bases from J; junction bases left unmatched: 5. This CDR3 has 14 amino acids. From germline, CDR1 is LNHNV and CDR2 YYDKDF (reference sequence). This clone was seen only once. No antigen is known for it. Anyone with autoimmune disease history or systemic immunosuppression was excluded. This sequence joins TRBV15 and TRBJ1-1, with TRBD1 identical over 7 bases. This receptor was taken from an adult with an advanced solid tumor such as melanoma, head and neck, liver or kidney cancer. Here the sequenced sample was CD4+ or CD8+ T cells sorted from blood, taken in a trial of the OX40 agonist ivuxolimab. The CDR3 DNA reads as TGTGCCACCAGCAGGAACAGGGGAGGCACTGAAGCTTTCTTT. It encodes CATSRNRGGTEAFF.